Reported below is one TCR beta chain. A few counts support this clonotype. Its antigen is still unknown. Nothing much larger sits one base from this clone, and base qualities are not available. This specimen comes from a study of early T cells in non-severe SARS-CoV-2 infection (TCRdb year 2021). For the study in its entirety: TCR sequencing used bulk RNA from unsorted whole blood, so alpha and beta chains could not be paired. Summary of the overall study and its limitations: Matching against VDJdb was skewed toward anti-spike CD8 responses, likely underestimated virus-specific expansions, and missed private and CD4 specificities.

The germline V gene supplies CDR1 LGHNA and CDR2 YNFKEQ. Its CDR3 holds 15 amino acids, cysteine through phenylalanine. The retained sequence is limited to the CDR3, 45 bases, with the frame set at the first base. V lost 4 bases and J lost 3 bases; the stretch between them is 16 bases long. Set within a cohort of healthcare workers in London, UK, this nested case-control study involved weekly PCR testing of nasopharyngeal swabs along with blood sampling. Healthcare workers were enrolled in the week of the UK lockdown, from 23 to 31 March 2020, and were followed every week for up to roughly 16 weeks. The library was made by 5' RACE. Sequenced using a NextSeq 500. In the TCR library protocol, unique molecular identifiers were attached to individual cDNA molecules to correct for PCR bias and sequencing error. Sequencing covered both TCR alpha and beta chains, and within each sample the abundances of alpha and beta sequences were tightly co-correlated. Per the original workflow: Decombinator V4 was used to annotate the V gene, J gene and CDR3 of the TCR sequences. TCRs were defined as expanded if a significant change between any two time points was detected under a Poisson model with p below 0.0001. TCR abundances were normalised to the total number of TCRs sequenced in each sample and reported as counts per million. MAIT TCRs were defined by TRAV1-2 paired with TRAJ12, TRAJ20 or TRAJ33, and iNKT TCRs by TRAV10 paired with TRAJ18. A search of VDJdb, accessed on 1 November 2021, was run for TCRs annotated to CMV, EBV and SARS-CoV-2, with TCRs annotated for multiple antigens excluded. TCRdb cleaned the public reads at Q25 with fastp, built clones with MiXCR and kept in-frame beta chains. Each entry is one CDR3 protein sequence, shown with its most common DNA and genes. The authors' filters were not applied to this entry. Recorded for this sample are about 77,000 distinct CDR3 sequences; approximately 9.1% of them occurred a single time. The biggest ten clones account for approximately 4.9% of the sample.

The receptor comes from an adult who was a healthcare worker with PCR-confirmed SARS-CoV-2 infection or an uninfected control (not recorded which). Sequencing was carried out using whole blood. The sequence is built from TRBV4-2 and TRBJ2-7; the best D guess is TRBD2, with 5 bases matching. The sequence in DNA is TGTGCCAGCAGCCTGAGGAGAGGAGAGGGCTACGAGCAGTACTTC. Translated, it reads CASSLRRGEGYEQYF.